This T cell receptor (beta chain) appears in the sequencing data of a study of T cells in Graves' hyperthyroidism and ophthalmopathy. Study-wide findings and caveats: The blood repertoire included most of the expanded thyroid clonotypes above 0.001.

CDR1 and CDR2 from the germline V gene are ENHRY and SYGVKD. The CDR3 runs 13 residues. V lost 3 bases to trimming and J lost 3 bases, with 9 bases between them. RNA transcripts were the template for amplifying TCR beta CDR3 regions. The TCR CDR3 was amplified in a first-round RT-PCR using the HTBI primer set. TCRdb re-called the multiplex PCR reads with MiXCR, one entry per CDR3 protein. The table lists 470,000 or so distinct CDR3 sequences, around 20% of them singletons, with 26% in the top ten. This clonotype was counted ten times or more. Its antigen is not known. The sequence was collected from a man aged 18 to 35 with Graves' hyperthyroidism. The rearrangement links TRBV10-3 to TRBJ2-7; D remains ambiguous. Sequencing was performed on blood. CDR3 bases: TGTGCCATCAGTGACTCCCAGGTCTACGAGCAGTACTTC. As protein: CAISDSQVYEQYF.